The clone carrying this T cell receptor (beta chain) was detected many times. This specimen belongs to a study of identical twins. Between the trimmed V and J ends, which lost 0 bases and 2 bases, there was a span of 14 bases. CDR1 and CDR2 (germline): DFQATT, SNEGSKA (reference sequence). The CDR3 contains 15 residues. TCRdb fed the 5' RACE reads into MiXCR, producing one record per CDR3 protein. The repertoire holds 200,000 to 300,000 distinct CDR3 sequences, with approximately 6.8% as singletons. The same data also went into a second study, on yellow fever vaccine responses in identical twins.

The sequenced material came from CD8+ T cells sorted from blood. The chain uses TRBV20-1 and TRBJ2-7; weak D call: TRBD2 (6 bases). This TCR was sampled from a woman under 30 in good health. The CDR3 spells CSARDGGSGPYEQYF. In DNA, the CDR3 is TGCAGTGCTAGAGATGGTGGTAGCGGCCCCTACGAGCAGTACTTC.